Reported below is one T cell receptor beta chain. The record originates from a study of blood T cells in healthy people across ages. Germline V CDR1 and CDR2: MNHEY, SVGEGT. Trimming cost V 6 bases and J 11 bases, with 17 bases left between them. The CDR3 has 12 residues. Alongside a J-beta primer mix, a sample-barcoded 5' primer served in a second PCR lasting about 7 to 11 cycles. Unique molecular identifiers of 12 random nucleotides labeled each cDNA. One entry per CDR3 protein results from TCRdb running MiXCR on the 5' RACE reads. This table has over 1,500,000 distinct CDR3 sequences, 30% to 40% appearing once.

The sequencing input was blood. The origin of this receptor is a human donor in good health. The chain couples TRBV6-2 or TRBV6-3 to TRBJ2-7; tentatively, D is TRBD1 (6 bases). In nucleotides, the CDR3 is TGTGCCAGCAGACTCGAGGCGCAGGGGAAGTACTTC. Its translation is CASRLEAQGKYF.